This is a list of T cell receptor beta chains from one sample in a study of blood T cell repertoires in COVID-19. Libraries were prepared by immunoSEQ multiplex PCR; TCRdb keeps only in-frame clonotypes and omits some of them. The table records around 150,000 clones, about four fifths of them present only once. Material: peripheral blood. Receptors originate from a man aged 70-80 years with acute or convalescent COVID-19. CDR3s include the opening cysteine and the closing phenylalanine or tryptophan. A D gene is named only where the DNA matches it firmly. Clone size is given for some rows only: seen once, a few or many times, or a class if the clone is expanded.

TRBJ2-1,TRBV29-1,-,TRBD2,TGCAGCGTCGCCGGACTAGTGGGGGAGCAGTTCTTC,CSVAGLVGEQFF
TRBJ2-7,TRBV5-5,-,TRBD2,TGTGCCAGCAGCTTGAAATCTCTCGGGCCGGGGAGGGACCCTCAGTACTTC,CASSLKSLGPGRDPQYF
TRBJ1-2,TRBV6-5,-,-,TGTGCCAGCAGGGATCCAGGGCTGTCTAACTATGGCTACACCTTC,CASRDPGLSNYGYTF
TRBJ2-1,TRBV5-4,-,-,TGTGCCAGCAGCTTGGGGGGGGGACAGGAAAACAATGAGCAGTTCTTC,CASSLGGGQENNEQFF
TRBJ2-3,TRBV5-1,-,-,TGCGCCAGCAGCAGCGGATCTAGCACAGATACGCAGTATTTT,CASSSGSSTDTQYF
TRBJ2-2,TRBV5-6,-,TRBD2,TGTGCCAGCAGCTTGATGGCGGGGGCCGGGGAGCTGTTTTTT,CASSLMAGAGELFF
TRBJ2-2,TRBV5-4,-,-,TGTGCCAGCAGCCTCGCGGCGAACACCGGGGAGCTGTTTTTT,CASSLAANTGELFF
TRBJ1-3,TRBV6-6,-,-,TGTGCCAGCATCGAAGGGCGGGTAACGAATGGAAACACCATATATTTT,CASIEGRVTNGNTIYF
TRBJ2-1,TRBV27,-,TRBD2,TGTGCCAGCAGACATCCGGGACTAGCGGTTAATGAGCAGTTCTTC,CASRHPGLAVNEQFF
TRBJ2-5,TRBV5-1,-,TRBD2,TGCGCCAGCAGCTCAGGACTAGCGGGGGGGCCGAGGCAAGAGACCCAGTACTTC,CASSSGLAGGPRQETQYF
TRBJ1-5,TRBV6-1,-,TRBD1,TGTGCCAGCAGTGAAGCCGGGACAGGGGGCAGGCAGCCCCAGCATTTT,CASSEAGTGGRQPQHF
TRBJ2-3,TRBV7-8,-,TRBD1,TGTGCCAGCAGCCCAGGGGGCCCTCCAGGGGATACGCAGTATTTT,CASSPGGPPGDTQYF
TRBJ2-2,TRBV5-4,-,-,TGTGCCAGCAGCTTGTCCAGGGTAGCAACCGGGGAGCTGTTTTTT,CASSLSRVATGELFF
TRBJ2-7,TRBV6-6,-,TRBD1,TGTGCCAGCCGCGGACAGGGGGGGACCTACGAGCAGTACTTC,CASRGQGGTYEQYF
TRBJ2-2,TRBV5-4,-,TRBD1,TGTGCCAGCAGCGTATACAGGGGGAGTATCACCGGGGAGCTGTTTTTT,CASSVYRGSITGELFF
TRBJ1-1,TRBV18,-,-,TGTGCCAGCTCCCCCCAAGAAGTCTCACAAAACACTGAAGCTTTCTTT,CASSPQEVSQNTEAFF
TRBJ2-3,TRBV24-1,-,TRBD2,TGTGCCACCAGTGACACCGGACTAGCGGAGAGCACAGATACGCAGTATTTT,CATSDTGLAESTDTQYF
TRBJ1-4,TRBV27,-,-,TGTGCCAGCAGCCAGAGGGCGGCTAATGAAAAACTGTTTTTT,CASSQRAANEKLFF
TRBJ1-1,TRBV6-2/TRBV6-3,-,-,TGTGCCAGCAGTCAGGACTCCTCCACTGAAGCTTTCTTT,CASSQDSSTEAFF
TRBJ2-7,TRBV6-5,-,-,TGTGCCAGCAGCAACTCGGCGGATGAGAGATACGAGCAGTACTTC,CASSNSADERYEQYF
TRBJ1-2,TRBV7-3,-,-,TGTGCCAGCAGCCCAAGCGGGGCCTCGGATGGCTACACCTTC,CASSPSGASDGYTF
TRBJ1-6,TRBV4-1,-,-,TGCGCCAGCAGCCAAGAGGCGCAGTCGAGGTCACCCCTCCACTTT,CASSQEAQSRSPLHF
TRBJ1-6,TRBV28,-,TRBD1,TGTGCCAGCAGTTTACCGGGACAGGTCAATAATTCACCCCTCCACTTT,CASSLPGQVNNSPLHF
TRBJ1-6,TRBV27,-,-,TGTGCCAGCAGTTTCGACAGAAACTTTAATTCACCCCTCCACTTT,CASSFDRNFNSPLHF
TRBJ2-5,TRBV29-1,-,TRBD1,TGCAGCGTCCGGAGGCGGGACAGGGTGCCGGAGACCCAGTACTTC,CSVRRRDRVPETQYF
TRBJ2-1,TRBV11-3,-,-,TGTGCCAGCAGCTTAGATCCCAGGGAGCAGTTCTTC,CASSLDPREQFF
TRBJ1-2,TRBV5-6,-,-,TGTGCCAGCAGCCAAACAATTTATGGCTACACCTTC,CASSQTIYGYTF
TRBJ1-4,TRBV7-9,once,TRBD1,TGTGCCAGCAGCTTAGTATCCAGGGGGGCTAATGAAAAACTGTTTTTT,CASSLVSRGANEKLFF
TRBJ2-1,TRBV19,few,-,TGTGCCAGTAGTACCGAGAGCTCCTACAATGAGCAGTTCTTC,CASSTESSYNEQFF
TRBJ1-2,TRBV19,once,TRBD1,TGTGCCAGCCAGACAGGGGTCGGCTACACCTTC,CASQTGVGYTF
TRBJ1-1,TRBV15,-,TRBD1,TGTGCCACCAGCAGAGGAAAGGGACAGGGAGCTTTCTTT,CATSRGKGQGAFF
TRBJ1-1,TRBV6-5,-,-,TGTGCCAGCAGCCGGGGTATGAACACTGAAGCTTTCTTT,CASSRGMNTEAFF
TRBJ1-3,TRBV9,once,-,TGTGCCAGCAGTGGCCGGTCACAGGGCTACTCTGGAAACACCATATATTTT,CASSGRSQGYSGNTIYF
TRBJ1-2,TRBV27,-,-,TGTGCCAGCAGTTTAACAGGGAGAGGCTACACCTTC,CASSLTGRGYTF
TRBJ1-2,TRBV14,-,-,TGTGCCAGCAGCCAAGATAGCAACGCTAACTATGGCTACACCTTC,CASSQDSNANYGYTF
TRBJ2-7,TRBV2,-,TRBD2,TGTGCCAGCGGCGTGGTGGGCCCCCTGGGGGGGAGGTACTCCTACGAGCAGTACTTC,CASGVVGPLGGRYSYEQYF
TRBJ2-1,TRBV7-9,-,TRBD2,TGTGCCAGCCTAAGGGCGGACGGGAGGAAGAATGAGCAGTTCTTC,CASLRADGRKNEQFF
TRBJ1-6,TRBV7-3,-,TRBD1,TGTGCCAGCAGCTTGAGCGGGACAGGGTATTCACCCCTCCACTTT,CASSLSGTGYSPLHF
TRBJ1-2,TRBV19,-,-,TGTGCCAGTCGCCGGGGGGGCAACTATGGCTACACCTTC,CASRRGGNYGYTF
TRBJ2-1,TRBV27,few,-,TGTGCCAGCTCTGACAGGTCCCTTAGGGATGAGCAGTTCTTC,CASSDRSLRDEQFF
TRBJ2-7,TRBV29-1,few,TRBD2,TGCAGCGTTGTCGGGACAGAGCGACTAGCGGGAGGCCTATATAACTCCTACGAGCAGTACTTC,CSVVGTERLAGGLYNSYEQYF
TRBJ2-7,TRBV28,-,-,TGTGCCAGCAACAGATACTACGAGCAGTACTTC,CASNRYYEQYF
TRBJ1-2,TRBV3-1/TRBV3-2,-,TRBD1,TGTGCCAGCAGCCAAGGAGAAGACAGGGATCGGGGGAACTATGGCTACACCTTC,CASSQGEDRDRGNYGYTF
TRBJ1-5,TRBV6-5,-,-,TGTGCCGGGGGCGGGAGGGCGAATCAGCCCCAGCATTTT,CAGGGRANQPQHF